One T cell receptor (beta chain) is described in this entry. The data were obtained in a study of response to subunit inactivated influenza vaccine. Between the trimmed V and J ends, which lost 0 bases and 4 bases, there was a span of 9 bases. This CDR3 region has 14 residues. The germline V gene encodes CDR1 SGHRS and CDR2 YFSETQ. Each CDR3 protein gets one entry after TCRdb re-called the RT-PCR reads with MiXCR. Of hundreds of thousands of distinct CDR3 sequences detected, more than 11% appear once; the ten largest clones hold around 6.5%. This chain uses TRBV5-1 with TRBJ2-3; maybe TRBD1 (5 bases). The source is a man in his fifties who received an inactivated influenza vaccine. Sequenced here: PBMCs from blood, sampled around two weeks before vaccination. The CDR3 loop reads CASSLASTADTQYF. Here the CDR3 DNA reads TGCGCCAGCAGCTTGGCCTCGACAGCAGATACGCAGTATTTT.